The 13 T cell receptor beta chains presented below share a single source sample, sequenced in a study of T cell responses to AZD1222 COVID-19 vaccine (dated by TCRdb to the early 2020s). The meaning of the sample's time point label: baseline before first vaccination. Library preparation employed the immunoSEQ multiplex PCR assay. TCRdb took over this immuneACCESS table, retaining in-frame rearrangements with V and J assigned. Such tables are incomplete; in checked studies, under half of the missing clones stem from an unresolved V gene, and the remainder is unexplained. For this sample there are roughly 100,000 clones; approximately 90% appear just once. Of the sample, about 2.3% is held by the ten largest clones. The sample was peripheral blood, taken on day 0 of AZD1222 vaccination. The receptors derive from an adult in good health.

The chain links TRBV10-3 to TRBJ2-2; no definite D call. The CDR3 extends over 13 amino acids. The V and J ends lost 8 bases and 2 bases respectively, with 9 bases between them. Per germline, CDR1 ENHRY and CDR2 SYGVKD. Here the CDR3 reads CAIRTDNTGELFF. CDR3 sequence (DNA): TGTGCCATCCGTACGGACAACACCGGGGAGCTGTTTTTT.

The chain links TRBV6-5 to TRBJ1-4; unclear D gene. Germline CDR1 MNHEY, CDR2 SVGAGI. The V gene lost 1 base and the J gene lost 8 bases, with 5 bases spanning the gap. The length of the CDR3 is 12 residues. For the CDR3, the DNA is TGTGCCAGCAGTTACTTGGGGGAAAAACTGTTTTTT. It yields the protein CASSYLGEKLFF.

The genes are TRBV9 and TRBJ2-3; D is possibly TRBD1 (5 bases). V was trimmed by 1 base and J by 0 bases, leaving 12 bases between them. Germline V gives CDR1 SGDLS, CDR2 YYNGEE. This CDR3 spans 16 amino acids. This CDR3 is CASSVRGEPSTDTQYF. The CDR3 DNA sequence: TGTGCCAGCAGCGTAAGGGGTGAGCCTAGCACAGATACGCAGTATTTT.

The J gene is TRBJ2-1, the V gene TRBV28; the match to TRBD2 covers 9 bases. The V segment lost 3 bases and the J segment 7 bases; nucleotides outside the gene matches: 10. Germline CDR1 and CDR2: MDHEN and SYDVKM. The CDR3 runs to 16 residues. The CDR3 sequence is CASSFAGLANVNEQFF. For the CDR3, the DNA is TGTGCCAGCAGTTTCGCCGGACTAGCGAATGTGAATGAGCAGTTCTTC.

The rearrangement joins TRBV7-9 to TRBJ1-3; D remains ambiguous. The CDR3 consists of 13 residues. The germline V gene has CDR1 SEHNR and CDR2 FQNEAQ (reference sequence). The V end lost 6 bases, the J end lost 6 bases, and 12 bases lay between the germline ends. The CDR3 loop is CASSQDEENTIYF. The CDR3 coding sequence is TGTGCCAGCAGTCAAGACGAAGAAAACACCATATATTTT.

This clone was recorded only once. The chain combines TRBV7-2 with TRBJ1-5, with 8 bases identical to TRBD1. The junction had 6 bases not matched to a gene; V was cut back by 1 base and J by 7 bases. The germline CDR1 and CDR2 sequences are SGHTA and FQGNSA. The CDR3 is 15 residues long. The CDR3 sequence is CASSLVPGGGQPQHF. For the CDR3, the DNA is TGTGCCAGCAGCTTAGTCCCAGGGGGCGGGCAGCCCCAGCATTTT.

This clone was found a few times. This rearrangement joins TRBV27 to TRBJ2-3; 13 bases are a match to TRBD2. This CDR3 comprises 17 residues. With 5 bases clipped from V and 2 bases from J, the junction kept 7 bases outside the gene matches. Germline assignment: CDR1 MNHEY and CDR2 SMNVEV (reference sequence). The CDR3 nucleotides read TGTGCCAGCAGTCTCGGGACTAGCGGGGATCTCACAGATACGCAGTATTTT. Protein: CASSLGTSGDLTDTQYF.

The V gene is TRBV2, the J gene TRBJ2-4, with 8 bases identical to TRBD2. J gave up 1 base and V 6 bases, and 5 bases lay outside the gene matches. The germline V gene encodes CDR1 SNHLY and CDR2 FYNNEI. This CDR3 comprises 15 residues. CDR3: CASSGGADAKNIQYF. CDR3 DNA: TGTGCCAGCAGCGGGGGGGCCGACGCCAAAAACATTCAGTACTTC.

V usage is TRBV5-8 and J usage is TRBJ2-1; TRBD2 might be the D (5 bases). The CDR3 loop spans 17 amino acids. CDR1 and CDR2 from the germline V gene are SGHTS and YDEGEE. Trimming shortened V by 1 base and J by 4 bases, and 18 bases separated the two germline ends. The CDR3 loop is CASSLSLRRVLYNEQFF. CDR3 nucleotides: TGTGCCAGCAGCTTGAGTTTACGGCGGGTGCTATACAATGAGCAGTTCTTC.

The CDR3 DNA follows: TGTGCCAGCAGTTCGAATTTGGCGGCTAGCACAGATACGCAGTATTTT. Residues: CASSSNLAASTDTQYF. The V and J genes are TRBV28 and TRBJ2-3; D gene ambiguous. The CDR3 runs 16 residues. V was trimmed by 4 bases and J by 0 bases, leaving 14 bases between them. Germline lookup yields CDR1 MDHEN and CDR2 SYDVKM.

The chain links TRBV11-3 to TRBJ1-1, with D unresolved. The CDR3 runs to 11 residues. V lost 5 bases to trimming and J lost 2 bases, with 3 bases between them. Germline CDR1 is SGHNT and CDR2 is YENEEA. CDR3 amino acids: CASSPNTEAFF. CDR3 DNA: TGTGCCAGCAGCCCAAACACTGAAGCTTTCTTT.

This chain links TRBV28 with TRBJ1-3; TRBD1 matches 8 bases. The CDR3 spans 18 residues. The ends lost 3 bases at V and 4 bases at J; junction bases unmatched: 14. Per germline, CDR1 MDHEN and CDR2 SYDVKM. CDR3 in DNA: TGTGCCAGCAGTTTGGCACTCGGGACAGGTTCTTCCGGAAACACCATATATTTT. It codes for CASSLALGTGSSGNTIYF.

Only one count was recorded for this clone. This sequence joins TRBV27 and TRBJ2-5, with 9 bases identical to TRBD2. This CDR3 has 15 residues. The germline CDR1 and CDR2 sequences are MNHEY and SMNVEV (reference sequence). V lost 5 bases, J lost 0 bases, and 4 bases stayed unmatched. The CDR3 bases are TGTGCCAGCAGTCAGCTAGCGGGGTACCAAGAGACCCAGTACTTC. This sequence encodes CASSQLAGYQETQYF.